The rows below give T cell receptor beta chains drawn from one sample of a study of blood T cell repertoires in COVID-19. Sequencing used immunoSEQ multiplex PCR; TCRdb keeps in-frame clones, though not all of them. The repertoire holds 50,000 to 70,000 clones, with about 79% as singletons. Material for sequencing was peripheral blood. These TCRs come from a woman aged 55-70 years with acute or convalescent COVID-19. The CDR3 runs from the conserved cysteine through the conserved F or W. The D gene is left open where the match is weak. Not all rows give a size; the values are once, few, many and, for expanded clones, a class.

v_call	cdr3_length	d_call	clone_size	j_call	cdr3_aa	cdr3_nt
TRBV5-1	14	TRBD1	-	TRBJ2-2	CASSPGQGVWELFF	TGCGCCAGCAGTCCGGGACAGGGTGTCTGGGAGCTGTTTTTT
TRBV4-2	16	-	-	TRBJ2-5	CASSQEMGQGSETQYF	TGTGCCAGCAGCCAAGAGATGGGGCAGGGTTCGGAGACCCAGTACTTC
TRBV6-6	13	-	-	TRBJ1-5	CASTAWAQQPQHF	TGTGCCAGCACCGCCTGGGCACAACAGCCCCAGCATTTT
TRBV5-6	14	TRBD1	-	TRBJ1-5	CASSGTGVGQPQHF	TGTGCCAGCAGCGGGACAGGGGTAGGGCAGCCCCAGCATTTT
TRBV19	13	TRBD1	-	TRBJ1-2	CASSLGQVYGYTF	TGTGCCAGTAGTCTGGGACAGGTCTATGGCTACACCTTC
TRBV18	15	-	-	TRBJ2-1	CASSPQGGLDNEQFF	TGTGCCAGCTCACCACAGGGCGGGCTCGACAATGAGCAGTTCTTC
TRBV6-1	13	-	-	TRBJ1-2	CASSEEEHYGYTF	TGTGCCAGCAGTGAAGAGGAGCACTATGGCTACACCTTC
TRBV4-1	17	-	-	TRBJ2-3	CASSQGTRRDPTDTQYF	TGCGCCAGCAGCCAAGGTACTAGAAGAGACCCCACAGATACGCAGTATTTT
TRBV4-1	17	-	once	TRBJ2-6	CASSQDLEEPGANVLTF	TGCGCCAGCAGCCAAGATTTGGAGGAGCCTGGGGCCAACGTCCTGACTTTC
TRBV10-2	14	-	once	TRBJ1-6	CASSENRERSPLHF	TGCGCCAGCAGTGAAAACAGGGAGCGGTCACCCCTCCACTTT
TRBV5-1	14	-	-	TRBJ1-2	CASSFGEGRTGYTF	TGCGCCAGCAGCTTTGGGGAGGGAAGAACGGGCTACACCTTC
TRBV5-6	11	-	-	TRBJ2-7	CASSSGSEQYF	TGTGCCAGCAGCTCGGGGAGCGAGCAGTACTTC
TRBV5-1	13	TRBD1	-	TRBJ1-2	CASRHGTGYGYTF	TGCGCCAGCAGACACGGGACAGGGTATGGCTACACCTTC
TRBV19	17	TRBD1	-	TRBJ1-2	CASSNRLPGQGKDGYTF	TGTGCCAGTAGTAACCGCCTTCCCGGACAGGGGAAGGATGGCTACACCTTC
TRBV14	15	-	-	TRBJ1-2	CASSQDRLSGYGYTF	TGTGCCAGCAGCCAAGATAGGCTATCAGGCTATGGCTACACCTTC
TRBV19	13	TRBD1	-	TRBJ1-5	CATRTGILQPQHF	TGTGCCACAAGGACAGGGATCCTTCAGCCCCAGCATTTT
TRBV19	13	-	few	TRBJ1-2	CASTRTENYGYTF	TGTGCCAGTACCAGGACAGAAAACTATGGCTACACCTTC
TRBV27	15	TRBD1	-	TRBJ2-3	CASRDRGWGRDTQYF	TGTGCCAGCAGGGACAGGGGATGGGGCAGGGATACGCAGTATTTT
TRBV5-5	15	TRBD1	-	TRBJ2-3	CASSLGDRVTDTQYF	TGTGCCAGCAGCTTGGGGGACAGGGTCACAGATACGCAGTATTTT
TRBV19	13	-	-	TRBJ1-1	CASSQGLNTEAFF	TGTGCCAGTAGTCAGGGGCTGAACACTGAAGCTTTCTTT
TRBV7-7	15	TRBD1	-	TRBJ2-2	CASSSGTGGTGELFF	TGTGCCAGCAGCTCGGGGACAGGGGGAACCGGGGAGCTGTTTTTT
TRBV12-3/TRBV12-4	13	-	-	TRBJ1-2	CASGLGHSKGYTF	TGTGCCAGCGGATTAGGGCACAGTAAAGGCTACACCTTC
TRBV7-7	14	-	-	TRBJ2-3	CASSLQGLTDTQYF	TGTGCCAGCAGCTTACAGGGGTTAACAGATACGCAGTATTTT
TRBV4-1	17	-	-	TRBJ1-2	CASRPRGATETNYGYTF	TGCGCCAGCCGCCCCCGGGGGGCGACAGAAACTAACTATGGCTACACCTTC
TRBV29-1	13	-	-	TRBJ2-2	CSVDGANTGELFF	TGCAGCGTTGACGGGGCGAACACCGGGGAGCTGTTTTTT
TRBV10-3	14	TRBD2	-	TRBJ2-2	CAIRGREDTGELFF	TGTGCCATCAGGGGACGGGAGGACACCGGGGAGCTGTTTTTT
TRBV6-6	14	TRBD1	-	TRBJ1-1	CASRTGQGITEAFF	TGTGCCAGCAGAACGGGACAGGGGATCACTGAAGCTTTCTTT
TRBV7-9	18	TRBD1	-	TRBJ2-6	CASSLDRETNSGANVLTF	TGTGCCAGCAGCTTGGACAGGGAAACGAACTCTGGGGCCAACGTCCTGACTTTC
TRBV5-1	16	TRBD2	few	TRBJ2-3	CASSSGGTASTDTQYF	TGCGCCAGCAGTAGCGGGGGGACGGCTAGCACAGATACGCAGTATTTT
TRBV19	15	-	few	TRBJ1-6	CASSRGGQWNSPLHF	TGTGCCAGTAGTAGGGGTGGACAGTGGAATTCACCCCTCCACTTT
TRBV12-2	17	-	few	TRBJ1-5	CASRLVQGFLWNQPQHF	TGTGCAAGTCGCTTAGTACAGGGTTTTTTATGGAATCAGCCCCAGCATTTT
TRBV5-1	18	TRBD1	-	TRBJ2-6	CASSLGGTGGAGANVLTF	TGCGCCAGCAGCTTGGGTGGGACAGGGGGCGCTGGGGCCAACGTCCTGACTTTC
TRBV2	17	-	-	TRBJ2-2	CASSEGLGFSTPGELFF	TGTGCCAGCAGTGAAGGTCTCGGGTTTAGTACACCCGGGGAGCTGTTTTTT
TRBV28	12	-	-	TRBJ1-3	CASSTTQGTTDF	TGTGCCAGCAGCACAACCCAGGGTACTACGGACTTT
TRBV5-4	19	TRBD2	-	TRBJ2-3	CASSDGTSGVKGLTDTQYF	TGTGCCAGCAGCGACGGGACTAGCGGGGTTAAGGGTTTGACAGATACGCAGTATTTT
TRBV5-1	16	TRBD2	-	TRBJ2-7	CASSRRLAGGPNEQYF	TGCGCCAGCTCACGCCGGCTAGCGGGGGGGCCAAACGAGCAGTACTTC
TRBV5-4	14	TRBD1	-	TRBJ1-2	CASSFTGGSDGYTF	TGTGCCAGCAGCTTTACAGGGGGCTCGGATGGCTACACCTTC
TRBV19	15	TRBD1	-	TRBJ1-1	CATKTQGAGNTEAFF	TGTGCCACCAAAACGCAGGGGGCTGGGAACACTGAAGCTTTCTTT
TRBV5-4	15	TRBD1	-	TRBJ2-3	CASSWDRVSTDTQYF	TGTGCCAGCAGCTGGGACAGGGTAAGCACAGATACGCAGTATTTT
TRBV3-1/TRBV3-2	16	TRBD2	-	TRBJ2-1	CASSPPSGGAHNEQFF	TGTGCCAGCAGCCCCCCTAGCGGGGGGGCTCACAATGAGCAGTTCTTC
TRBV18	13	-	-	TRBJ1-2	CASSPAENYGYTF	TGTGCCAGCTCACCGGCGGAAAACTATGGCTACACCTTC
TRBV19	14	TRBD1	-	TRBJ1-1	CASRVGQGSSEAFF	TGTGCCAGTAGGGTCGGACAGGGCAGCTCCGAAGCTTTCTTT
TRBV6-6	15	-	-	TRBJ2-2	CASSYRSGTTGELFF	TGTGCCAGCAGTTACCGGAGCGGCACCACCGGGGAGCTGTTTTTT
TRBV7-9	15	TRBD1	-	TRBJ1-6	CASSFSDREYSPLHF	TGTGCCAGCAGCTTTTCGGACAGGGAGTATTCACCCCTCCACTTT
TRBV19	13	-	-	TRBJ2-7	CASSRGGVHEQYF	TGTGCCAGTAGCCGTGGCGGGGTCCACGAGCAGTACTTC
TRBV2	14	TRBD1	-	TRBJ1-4	CASNLQGAGEKLFF	TGTGCCAGCAACCTACAGGGGGCAGGTGAAAAACTGTTTTTT
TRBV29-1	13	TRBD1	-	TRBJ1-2	CSVESLTGVGYTF	TGCAGCGTTGAATCTCTGACAGGGGTAGGCTACACCTTC
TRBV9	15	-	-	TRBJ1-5	CASSLAGDSNQPQHF	TGTGCCAGCAGCCTCGCGGGGGATAGCAATCAGCCCCAGCATTTT
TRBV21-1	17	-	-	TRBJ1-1	CASSKDLDGTGPTEAFF	TGTGCCAGCAGCAAAGACCTAGACGGGACAGGCCCCACTGAAGCTTTCTTT
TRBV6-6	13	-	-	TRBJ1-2	CASSYTSGYGYTF	TGTGCCAGCAGTTACACGTCGGGTTATGGCTACACCTTC
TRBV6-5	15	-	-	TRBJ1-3	CASADRRGSGNTIYF	TGTGCCAGCGCCGATAGAAGAGGTTCAGGAAACACCATATATTTT